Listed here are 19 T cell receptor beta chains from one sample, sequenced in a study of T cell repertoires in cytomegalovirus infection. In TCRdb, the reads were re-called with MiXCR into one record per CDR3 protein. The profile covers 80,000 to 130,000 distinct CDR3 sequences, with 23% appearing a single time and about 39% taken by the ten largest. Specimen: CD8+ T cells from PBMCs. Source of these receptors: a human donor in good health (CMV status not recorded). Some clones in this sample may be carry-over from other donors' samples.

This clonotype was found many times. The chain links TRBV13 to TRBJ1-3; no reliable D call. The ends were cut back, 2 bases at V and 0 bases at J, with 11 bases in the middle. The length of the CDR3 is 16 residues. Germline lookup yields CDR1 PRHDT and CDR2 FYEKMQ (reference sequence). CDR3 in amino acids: CASSLYGVSSGNTIYF. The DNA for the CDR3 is TGTGCCAGCAGCTTATACGGGGTGAGCTCTGGAAACACCATATATTTT.

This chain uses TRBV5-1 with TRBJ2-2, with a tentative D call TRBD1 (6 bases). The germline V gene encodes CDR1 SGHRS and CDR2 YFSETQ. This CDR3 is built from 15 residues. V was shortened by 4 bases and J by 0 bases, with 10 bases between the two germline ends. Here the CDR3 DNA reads TGCGCCAGCAGCGAGGGGACAACGAACACCGGGGAGCTGTTTTTT. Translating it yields CASSEGTTNTGELFF.

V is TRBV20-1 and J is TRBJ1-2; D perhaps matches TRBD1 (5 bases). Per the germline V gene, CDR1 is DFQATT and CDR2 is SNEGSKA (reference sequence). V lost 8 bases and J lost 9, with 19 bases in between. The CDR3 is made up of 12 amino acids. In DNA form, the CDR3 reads TGCAGTACTGTAGGGACCGACTCGAGCTACACCTTC. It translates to CSTVGTDSSYTF.

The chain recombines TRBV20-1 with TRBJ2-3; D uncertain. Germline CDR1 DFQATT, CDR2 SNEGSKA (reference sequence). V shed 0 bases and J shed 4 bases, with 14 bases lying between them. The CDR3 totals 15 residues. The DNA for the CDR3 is TGCAGTGCTAGAGATCTAAGGGTAATCGCAGATACGCAGTATTTT. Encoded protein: CSARDLRVIADTQYF.

In DNA, the CDR3 is TGTGCCAGCAGGGGACAGAAAGAGACCCAGTACTTC. The encoded protein is CASRGQKETQYF. The rearrangement links TRBV7-2 to TRBJ2-5; 7 nucleotides align to TRBD1. The V and J ends lost 6 bases and 3 bases, in that order; junction bases with no gene match: 1. The CDR3 covers 12 residues. CDR1 is SGHTA and CDR2 is FQGNSA in the germline V gene. Full variable domain (rest looked up from reference TRBV7-2 and TRBJ2-5): GAGVSQSPSNKVTEKGKDVELRCDPISGHTALYWYRQSLGQGLEFLIYFQGNSAPDKSGLPSDRFSAERTGGSVSTLTIQRTQQEDSAVYLCASRGQKETQYFGPGTRLLVL.

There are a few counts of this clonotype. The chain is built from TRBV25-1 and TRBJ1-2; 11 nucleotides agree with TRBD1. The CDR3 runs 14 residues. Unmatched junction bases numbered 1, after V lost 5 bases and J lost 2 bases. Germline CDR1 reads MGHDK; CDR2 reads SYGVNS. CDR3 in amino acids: CASSWDRGNYGYTF. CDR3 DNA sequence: TGTGCCAGCAGTTGGGACAGGGGGAACTATGGCTACACCTTC.

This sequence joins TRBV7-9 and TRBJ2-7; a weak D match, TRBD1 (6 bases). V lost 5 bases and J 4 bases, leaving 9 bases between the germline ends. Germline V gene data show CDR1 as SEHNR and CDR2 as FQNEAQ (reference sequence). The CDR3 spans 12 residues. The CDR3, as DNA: TGTGCCAGCAGCCACCAGGGGTACGAGCAGTACTTC. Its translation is CASSHQGYEQYF.

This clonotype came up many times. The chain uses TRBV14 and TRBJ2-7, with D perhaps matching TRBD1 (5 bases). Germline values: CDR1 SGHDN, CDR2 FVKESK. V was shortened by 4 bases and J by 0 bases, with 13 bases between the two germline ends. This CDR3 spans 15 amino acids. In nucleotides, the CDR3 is TGTGCCAGCAGCCTTACAGGTCTAACCTCCTACGAGCAGTACTTC. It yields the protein CASSLTGLTSYEQYF. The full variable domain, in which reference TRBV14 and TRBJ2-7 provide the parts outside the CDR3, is EAGVTQFPSHSVIEKGQTVTLRCDPISGHDNLYWYRRVMGKEIKFLLHFVKESKQDESGMPNNRFLAERTGGTYSTLKVQPAELEDSGVYFCASSLTGLTSYEQYFGPGTRLTVT.

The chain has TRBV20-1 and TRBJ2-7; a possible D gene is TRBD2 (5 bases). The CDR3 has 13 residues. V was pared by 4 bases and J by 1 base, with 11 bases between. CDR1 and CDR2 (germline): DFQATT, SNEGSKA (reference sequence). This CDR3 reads CSAKGRESYEQYF. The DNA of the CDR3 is TGCAGTGCTAAAGGACGGGAATCCTACGAGCAGTACTTC.

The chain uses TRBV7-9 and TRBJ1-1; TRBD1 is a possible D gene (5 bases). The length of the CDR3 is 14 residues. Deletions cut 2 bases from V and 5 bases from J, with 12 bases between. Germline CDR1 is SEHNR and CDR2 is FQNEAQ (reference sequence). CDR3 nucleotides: TGTGCCAGCAGCTTAATCGAGGGGATAACTGAAGCTTTCTTT. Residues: CASSLIEGITEAFF. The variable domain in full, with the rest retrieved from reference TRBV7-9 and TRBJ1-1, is DTGVSQNPRHKITKRGQNVTFRCDPISEHNRLYWYRQTLGQGPEFLTYFQNEAQLEKSRLLSDRFSAERPKGSFSTLEIQRTEQGDSAMYLCASSLIEGITEAFFGQGTRLTVV.

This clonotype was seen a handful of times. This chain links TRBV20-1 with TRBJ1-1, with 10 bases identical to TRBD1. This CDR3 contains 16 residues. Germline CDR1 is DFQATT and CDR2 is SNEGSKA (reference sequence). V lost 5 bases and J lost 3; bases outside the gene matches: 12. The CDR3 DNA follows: TGCAGTGCTCTAAAAGGGACAGGGGAAATGTACACTGAAGCTTTCTTT. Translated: CSALKGTGEMYTEAFF.

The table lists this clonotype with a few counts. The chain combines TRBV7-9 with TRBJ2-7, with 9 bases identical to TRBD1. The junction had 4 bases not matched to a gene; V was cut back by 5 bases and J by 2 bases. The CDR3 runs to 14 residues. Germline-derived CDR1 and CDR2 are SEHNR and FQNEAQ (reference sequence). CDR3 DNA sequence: TGTGCCAGCAGCCCAGGACAGGGGACCTACGAGCAGTACTTC. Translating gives CASSPGQGTYEQYF.

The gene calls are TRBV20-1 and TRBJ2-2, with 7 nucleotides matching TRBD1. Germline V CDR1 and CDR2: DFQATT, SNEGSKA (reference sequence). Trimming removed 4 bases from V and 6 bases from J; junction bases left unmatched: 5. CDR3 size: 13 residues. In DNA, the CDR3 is TGCAGTGCTACCCAGGGGGTCCCCGGGGAGCTGTTTTTT. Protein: CSATQGVPGELFF.

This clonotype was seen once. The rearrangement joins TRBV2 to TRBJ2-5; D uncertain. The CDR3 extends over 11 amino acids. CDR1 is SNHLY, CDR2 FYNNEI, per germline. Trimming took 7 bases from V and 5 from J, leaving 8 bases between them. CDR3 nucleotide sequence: TGTGCCAGCAACCCATCGGAGACCCAGTACTTC. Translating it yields CASNPSETQYF.

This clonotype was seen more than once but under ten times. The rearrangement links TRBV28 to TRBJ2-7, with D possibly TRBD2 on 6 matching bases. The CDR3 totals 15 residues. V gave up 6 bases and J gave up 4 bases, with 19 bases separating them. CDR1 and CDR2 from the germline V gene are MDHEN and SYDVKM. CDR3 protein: CASREGFYSSYEQYF. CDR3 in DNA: TGTGCCAGCAGGGAGGGTTTTTACTCTTCTTACGAGCAGTACTTC.

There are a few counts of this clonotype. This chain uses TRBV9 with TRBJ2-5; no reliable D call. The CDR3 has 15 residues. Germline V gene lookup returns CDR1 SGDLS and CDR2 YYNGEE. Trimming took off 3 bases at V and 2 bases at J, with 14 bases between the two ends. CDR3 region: CASSAGRMGQETQYF. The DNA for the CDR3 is TGTGCCAGCAGCGCAGGACGTATGGGGCAAGAGACCCAGTACTTC.

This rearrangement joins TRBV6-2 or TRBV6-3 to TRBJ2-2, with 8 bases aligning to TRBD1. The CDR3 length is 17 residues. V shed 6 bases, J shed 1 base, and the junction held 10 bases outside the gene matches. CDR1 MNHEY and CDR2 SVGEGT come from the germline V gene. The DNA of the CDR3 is TGTGCCAGCAGCGACCTCGGACAGGGAAAGAACACCGGGGAGCTGTTTTTT. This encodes CASSDLGQGKNTGELFF.

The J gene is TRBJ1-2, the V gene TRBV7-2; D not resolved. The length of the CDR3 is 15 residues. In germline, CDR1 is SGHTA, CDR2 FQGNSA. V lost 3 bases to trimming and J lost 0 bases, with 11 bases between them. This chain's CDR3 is CTSSLTLGPNYGYTF. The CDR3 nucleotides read TGTACCAGCAGCTTGACCCTAGGCCCTAACTATGGCTACACCTTC.

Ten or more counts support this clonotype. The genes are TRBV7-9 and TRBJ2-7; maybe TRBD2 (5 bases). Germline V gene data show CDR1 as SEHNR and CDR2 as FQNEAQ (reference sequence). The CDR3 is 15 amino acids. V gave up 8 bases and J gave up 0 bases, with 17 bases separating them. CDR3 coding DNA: TGTGCCAGCTCCCGCCGGACTTCACTCTCCTACGAGCAGTACTTC. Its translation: CASSRRTSLSYEQYF.